This passage covers 30 T cell receptor beta chains from one sample sequenced in a study of T cell responses to AZD1222 COVID-19 vaccine. Assay used: immunoSEQ multiplex PCR; TCRdb lists only in-frame clones, some missing. The profile shows 77,000 or so clones, about 92% of them singletons. The input for sequencing was peripheral blood, taken on day 0 of MenACWY control vaccination. The receptors stem from an adult in good health.

About this clone: Other DNA sequences from this sample encode an identical CDR3 as well. V and J are TRBV19 and TRBJ2-7, with 9 bases aligning to TRBD2. With V trimmed by 3 bases and J by 4 bases, 7 bases remained unmatched. The germline V gene has CDR1 LNHDA and CDR2 SQIVND (reference sequence). This CDR3 spans 15 amino acids. The DNA for the CDR3 is TGTGCCAGTAGTATCACCGCGGGAGGGCCGTACGAGCAGTACTTC. Encoded protein: CASSITAGGPYEQYF.

The chain's CDR3 is CASSLLPGARTYEQYF. The DNA for the CDR3 is TGTGCCAGCAGTTTACTTCCAGGGGCCCGGACCTACGAGCAGTACTTC. The chain uses TRBV27 and TRBJ2-7, with TRBD1 as a possible D gene (6 bases). V was clipped by 2 bases and J by 2 bases, with 16 bases between them. Per germline, CDR1 MNHEY and CDR2 SMNVEV (reference sequence). The CDR3 is 16 residues long.

This rearrangement joins TRBV28 to TRBJ1-2; possibly TRBD1 for D (5 bases). The V end lost 6 bases, the J end lost 4 bases, and 12 bases lay between the germline ends. The CDR3 covers 13 residues. In germline, CDR1 is MDHEN, CDR2 SYDVKM. CDR3 loop: CASSQTESYGYTF. The CDR3 nucleotides read TGTGCCAGCAGCCAGACAGAATCCTATGGCTACACCTTC.

The CDR3, as DNA: TGTGCCAGCAGTGAAAGGTTCGGACAGGGCCTAAGCACAGATACGCAGTATTTT. Its protein is CASSERFGQGLSTDTQYF. The chain recombines TRBV6-1 with TRBJ2-3, with TRBD1 matching 8 bases. Germline V lookup: CDR1 MNHNS, CDR2 SASEGT. The CDR3 is 18 residues long. V was pared by 2 bases and J by 0 bases, with 10 bases of the junction left unmatched.

This rearrangement joins TRBV6-2 or TRBV6-3 to TRBJ1-5, with D uncertain. V lost 0 bases and J lost 3, with 9 bases in between. The CDR3 sequence is 15 residues long. Per germline, CDR1 MNHEY and CDR2 SVGEGT. CDR3 protein: CASSYSSGYNQPQHF. In nucleotides, the CDR3 is TGTGCCAGCAGTTACTCTTCGGGCTACAATCAGCCCCAGCATTTT.

The V gene is TRBV6-5, the J gene TRBJ1-6; no clear D gene. Germline loops: CDR1 MNHEY, CDR2 SVGAGI. The ends were cut back, 6 bases at V and 14 bases at J, with 20 bases in the middle. CDR3 length equals 14 residues. CDR3 nucleotides: TGTGCCAGCAGGCTCGGTGACTCTCTTATTGCCCTCCACTTT. This translates into CASRLGDSLIALHF.

The sample holds one count of this clone. This chain connects TRBV5-1 to TRBJ2-5; D may be TRBD2 (7 bases). From germline, CDR1 is SGHRS and CDR2 YFSETQ. V was clipped by 2 bases and J by 4 bases, with 15 bases between them. This CDR3 has 15 residues. In DNA form, the CDR3 reads TGCGCCAGCAGCTTTTTGGGGGGGCCCGGAGAGACCCAGTACTTC. Its translation is CASSFLGGPGETQYF.

The CDR3 bases are TGTGCCAGCAGCTTACGTCTTAGCGGGGCTACAGATACGCAGTATTTT. Residues: CASSLRLSGATDTQYF. The V gene is TRBV11-2, the J gene TRBJ2-3, with 8 bases aligning to TRBD2. Trimming cost V 2 bases and J 3 bases; bases outside gene matches: 7. The CDR3 runs to 16 residues. CDR1 SGHAT and CDR2 FQNNGV come from the germline V gene. The variable domain in full, completed from reference TRBV11-2 and TRBJ2-3, reads EAGVAQSPRYKIIEKRQSVAFWCNPISGHATLYWYQQILGQGPKLLIQFQNNGVVDDSQLPKDRFSAERLKGVDSTLKIQPAKLEDSAVYLCASSLRLSGATDTQYFGPGTRLTVL.

This clone has only one observation. The rearrangement joins TRBV19 to TRBJ2-3; tentatively, D is TRBD1 (6 bases). Germline loops: CDR1 LNHDA, CDR2 SQIVND (reference sequence). With 4 bases removed from V and 7 bases from J, the gap between germline ends came to 21 bases. This CDR3 has 16 residues. The CDR3 loop is CASSKTGAMEPNTQYF. DNA of the CDR3: TGTGCCAGTAGTAAGACAGGCGCGATGGAGCCCAATACGCAGTATTTT.

CDR3 in amino acids: CASSLDGREQYF. CDR3 DNA sequence: TGTGCCAGCAGCTTAGATGGTAGGGAGCAGTACTTC. This chain connects TRBV11-2 to TRBJ2-7; no clear D gene. The germline V and J ends were trimmed by 0 bases and 7 bases, with 7 bases remaining between them. The CDR3 is 12 residues long. Germline V gene data show CDR1 as SGHAT and CDR2 as FQNNGV.

The chain employs TRBV28 and TRBJ2-3; 9 bases agree with TRBD2. Germline CDR1 and CDR2: MDHEN and SYDVKM. The V and J ends lost 4 bases and 3 bases, in that order; junction bases with no gene match: 5. This CDR3 region has 15 residues. CDR3 nucleotide sequence: TGTGCCAGCAGTTCTAGCGGGGTCGGTACAGATACGCAGTATTTT. Protein product: CASSSSGVGTDTQYF.

The genes are TRBV4-3 and TRBJ1-4; D might be TRBD1 (5 bases). The length of the CDR3 is 14 residues. V shed 0 bases and J shed 4 bases, with 6 bases lying between them. Germline CDR1 LGHNA, CDR2 YSLEER. CDR3 in DNA: TGCGCCAGCAGCCAAGATAGGGGTAATGAAAAACTGTTTTTT. Translating gives CASSQDRGNEKLFF.

The genes are TRBV5-4 and TRBJ2-2; 11 bases agree with TRBD1. V lost 6 bases, J lost 3 bases, and 7 bases stayed unmatched. The CDR3 extends over 16 amino acids. CDR1 and CDR2 from the germline V gene are SGHNT and YYREEE (reference sequence). The CDR3 is CASNPRDRGDTGELFF. The CDR3 coding sequence is TGTGCCAGCAACCCCCGGGACAGGGGGGACACCGGGGAGCTGTTTTTT.

V and J are TRBV28 and TRBJ2-5; 9 positions match TRBD1. There are 15 residues in the CDR3. J lost 5 bases, V lost 5 bases, and 9 bases had no gene match. Germline-derived CDR1 and CDR2 are MDHEN and SYDVKM. CDR3 DNA: TGTGCCAGCAGTCCCGGGACAGGGAGGAGGGAGACCCAGTACTTC. Protein: CASSPGTGRRETQYF.

The chain combines TRBV19 with TRBJ2-7, with a weak D call TRBD1 (5 bases). With 2 bases removed from V and 3 bases from J, the gap between germline ends came to 14 bases. The CDR3 extends over 15 amino acids. Germline CDR1 reads LNHDA; CDR2 reads SQIVND (reference sequence). The CDR3 nucleotides are TGTGCCAGTAGTATATCCACAGGAGAGAGCTACGAGCAGTACTTC. Translation: CASSISTGESYEQYF.

For this clone: The sample has other DNA sequences that encode this CDR3 too. The rearrangement joins TRBV10-3 to TRBJ1-3, with D possibly TRBD1 on 6 matching bases. V shed 3 bases and J shed 1 base, with 7 bases lying between them. CDR1 is ENHRY, CDR2 SYGVKD, per germline. The CDR3 consists of 14 residues. CDR3 in DNA: TGTGCCATCAGTGAAGGGGGTTCTGGAAACACCATATATTTT. Protein sequence: CAISEGGSGNTIYF.

The chain links TRBV10-3 to TRBJ2-1; 11 positions agree with TRBD1. Germline CDR1 reads ENHRY; CDR2 reads SYGVKD. The junction had 10 bases not matched to a gene; V was cut back by 5 bases and J by 7 bases. The CDR3 is made up of 16 amino acids. The CDR3 loop reads CAISPSGGQGGNEQFF. Here the CDR3 DNA reads TGTGCCATCAGTCCCTCGGGGGGACAGGGGGGGAATGAGCAGTTCTTC.

This rearrangement joins TRBV3-1 (or the pseudogene TRBV3-2) to TRBJ2-3, with 7 bases lining up with TRBD1. CDR1 and CDR2 (germline): LGHDT, YNNKEL (reference sequence). CDR3 length: 17 residues. V was clipped by 3 bases and J by 9 bases; unmatched bases: 18. The CDR3 bases are TGTGCCAGCAGCCACCGGCCGGGGACAGAGAGGGACCCGACGCAGTATTTT. This sequence encodes CASSHRPGTERDPTQYF.

This clone was recorded a few times. The rearrangement uses TRBV7-2 and TRBJ1-1; 7 bases are shared with TRBD1. CDR1 and CDR2 from the germline V gene are SGHTA and FQGNSA. The CDR3 runs to 15 residues. V lost 1 base to trimming and J lost 4 bases; unmatched junction nucleotides: 6. DNA of the CDR3: TGTGCCAGCAGCTTAGAGGCAGGGGGTACCACTGAAGCTTTCTTT. This encodes CASSLEAGGTTEAFF.

This sequence joins TRBV28 and TRBJ1-2; possible D gene TRBD1, 5 bases. Germline V gives CDR1 MDHEN, CDR2 SYDVKM. This CDR3 is 13 amino acids long. The V and J ends lost 6 bases and 8 bases respectively, with 16 bases between them. CDR3 in DNA: TGTGCCAGCAGCCTACCACAGGAAGGAGGCTACACCTTC. Its translation is CASSLPQEGGYTF.

CDR3 in amino acids: CASSLTLDGHSPLHF. Here the CDR3 DNA reads TGTGCCAGCAGCTTAACCCTCGATGGGCATTCACCCCTCCACTTT. This chain joins TRBV5-8 and TRBJ1-6; D not certain. The CDR3 totals 15 residues. V shed 2 bases and J shed 8 bases, with 14 bases lying between them. The germline gives CDR1 SGHTS, CDR2 YDEGEE.

This sequence joins TRBV6-4 and TRBJ1-1; 7 bases fit TRBD1. Germline trimming cut 6 bases from V and 0 bases from J; bases unmatched to any gene: 4. Germline assignment: CDR1 MRHNA and CDR2 SNTAGT. CDR3 length equals 14 residues. Here the CDR3 DNA reads TGTGCCAGCAGCGCACAGGGGATGAACACTGAAGCTTTCTTT. Amino acids: CASSAQGMNTEAFF.

This clone was observed a few times. CDR3 loop: CASSMVGARRDTQYF. The CDR3 DNA sequence: TGTGCCAGTAGTATGGTGGGGGCCCGGCGAGATACGCAGTATTTT. The chain employs TRBV19 and TRBJ2-3, with a possible D match to TRBD1 (6 bases). The V gene's germline CDR1 is LNHDA and CDR2 SQIVND (reference sequence). V was cut by 3 bases and J by 5 bases, with 15 bases left in between. CDR3 length: 15 residues.

The chain has TRBV4-3 and TRBJ2-3; 8 bases align to TRBD1. The germline gives CDR1 LGHNA, CDR2 YSLEER. V trimming: 4 bases; J trimming: 3 bases; junction bases outside the gene matches: 6. The CDR3 runs 15 residues. CDR3 nucleotides: TGCGCCAGCAGCCTAATGACAGGGGTAACAGATACGCAGTATTTT. It yields the protein CASSLMTGVTDTQYF.

The chain recombines TRBV5-1 with TRBJ1-1; D is undetermined. This CDR3 spans 13 amino acids. V lost 2 bases to trimming and J lost 1 base, with 6 bases between them. CDR1 is SGHRS, CDR2 YFSETQ, per germline. The CDR3 DNA is TGCGCCAGCAGCTTCGGCCAGAACACTGAAGCTTTCTTT. It yields the protein CASSFGQNTEAFF.

The genes are TRBV5-5 and TRBJ2-7, with unresolved D. Germline-derived CDR1 and CDR2 are SGHKS and YYEKEE (reference sequence). V lost 4 bases and J 0 bases, leaving 11 bases between the germline ends. The CDR3 is made up of 14 amino acids. This CDR3 reads CASSPIDISYEQYF. The CDR3, as DNA: TGTGCCAGCAGCCCGATAGACATCTCCTACGAGCAGTACTTC. Together with reference TRBV5-5 and TRBJ2-7, the CDR3 gives the full variable domain: DAGVTQSPTHLIKTRGQQVTLRCSPISGHKSVSWYQQVLGQGPQFIFQYYEKEERGRGNFPDRFSARQFPNYSSELNVNALLLGDSALYLCASSPIDISYEQYFGPGTRLTVT.

The chain has TRBV3-1 (or the pseudogene TRBV3-2) and TRBJ1-3; no definite D call. The CDR3 extends over 13 amino acids. Germline values: CDR1 LGHDT, CDR2 YNNKEL (reference sequence). Trimming stripped 1 base from V and 4 bases from J, with 5 bases between. The CDR3 sequence is CASSQGPGNTIYF. CDR3 DNA: TGTGCCAGCAGCCAAGGACCGGGAAACACCATATATTTT.

The rearrangement uses TRBV9 and TRBJ2-6; D is undetermined. Looked up from germline, CDR1 is SGDLS and CDR2 is YYNGEE. The CDR3 has 18 residues. V lost 1 base and J lost 0, with 14 bases in between. The CDR3 loop reads CASSVWMGSLSGANVLTF. The DNA for the CDR3 is TGTGCCAGCAGCGTATGGATGGGTTCCCTCTCTGGGGCCAACGTCCTGACTTTC.

The chain joins TRBV13 to TRBJ1-6; D might be TRBD1 (6 bases). Germline CDR1 reads PRHDT; CDR2 reads FYEKMQ (reference sequence). This CDR3 comprises 14 residues. V lost 3 bases and J lost 8, with 11 bases in between. The CDR3 reads CASSFEQGYSPLHF. The CDR3 coding sequence is TGTGCCAGCAGCTTCGAACAGGGCTATTCACCCCTCCACTTT.

The chain employs TRBV19 and TRBJ1-5; 8 nucleotides align to TRBD1. The CDR3 contains 16 residues. V lost 5 bases, J lost 7 bases, and 13 bases stayed unmatched. Germline V gene lookup returns CDR1 LNHDA and CDR2 SQIVND (reference sequence). CDR3 residues: CASSRPAGGSGQPQHF. The DNA of the CDR3 is TGTGCCAGTAGTCGCCCGGCAGGGGGCTCAGGCCAGCCCCAGCATTTT.